The sequence of this T cell receptor (beta chain) was determined in a study of identical twins. TCRdb re-called the 5' RACE reads with MiXCR, one entry per CDR3 protein. The sample includes just over 450,000 distinct CDR3 sequences, approximately 15% of them seen just once. V shed 2 bases and J 2 bases; nucleotides not matched to a gene: 1. The germline V gene has CDR1 SGHRS and CDR2 YFSETQ. The CDR3 sequence is 15 residues long. These sequences were also reported in another study, on yellow fever vaccine responses in identical twins. That paper states: Reported findings indicate that twins' vaccine T cell responses seemed partially convergent, partially personalized.

The chain is built from TRBV5-1 and TRBJ2-2; 9 bases fit TRBD2. The TCR originated in a woman under 30 in good health. The sample consisted of CD4+ T cells sorted from blood. The CDR3 here is CASSFSGSNTGELFF. For the CDR3, the DNA is TGCGCCAGCAGCTTTAGCGGGAGCAACACCGGGGAGCTGTTTTTT.